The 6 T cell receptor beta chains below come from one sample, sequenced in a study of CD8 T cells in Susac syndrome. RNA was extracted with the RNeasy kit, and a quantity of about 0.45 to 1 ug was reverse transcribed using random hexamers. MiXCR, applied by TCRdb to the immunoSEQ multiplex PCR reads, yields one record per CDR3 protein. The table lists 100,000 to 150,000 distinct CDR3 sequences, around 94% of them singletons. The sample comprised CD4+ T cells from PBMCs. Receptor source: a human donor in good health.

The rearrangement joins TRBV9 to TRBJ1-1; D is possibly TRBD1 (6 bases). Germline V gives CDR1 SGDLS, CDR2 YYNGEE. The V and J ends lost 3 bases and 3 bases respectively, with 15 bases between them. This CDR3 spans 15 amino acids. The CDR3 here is CASSGRGQFDTEAFF. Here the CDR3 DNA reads TGTGCCAGCAGCGGACGTGGACAGTTCGACACTGAAGCTTTCTTT.

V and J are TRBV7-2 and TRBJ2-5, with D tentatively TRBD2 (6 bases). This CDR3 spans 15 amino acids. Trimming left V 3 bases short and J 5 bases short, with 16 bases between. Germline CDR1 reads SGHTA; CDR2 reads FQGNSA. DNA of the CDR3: TGTGCCAGCAGCTTCTCTCAACTAGCCGTCGAGACCCAGTACTTC. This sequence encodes CASSFSQLAVETQYF.

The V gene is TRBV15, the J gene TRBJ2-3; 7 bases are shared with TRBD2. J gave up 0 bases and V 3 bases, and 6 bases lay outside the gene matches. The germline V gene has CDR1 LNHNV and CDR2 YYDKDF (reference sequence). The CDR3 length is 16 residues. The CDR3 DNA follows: TGTGCCACCAGCAGCGCAAGCGGGACTAGCACAGATACGCAGTATTTT. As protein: CATSSASGTSTDTQYF. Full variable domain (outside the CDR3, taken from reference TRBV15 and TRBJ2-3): DAMVIQNPRYQVTQFGKPVTLSCSQTLNHNVMYWYQQKSSQAPKLLFHYYDKDFNNEADTPDNFQSRRPNTSFCFLDIRSPGLGDTAMYLCATSSASGTSTDTQYFGPGTRLTVL.

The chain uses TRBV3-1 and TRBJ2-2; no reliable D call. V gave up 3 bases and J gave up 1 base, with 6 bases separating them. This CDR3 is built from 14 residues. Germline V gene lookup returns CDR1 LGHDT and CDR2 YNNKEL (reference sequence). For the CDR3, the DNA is TGTGCCAGCAGCCACGGATGGAACACCGGGGAGCTGTTTTTT. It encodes CASSHGWNTGELFF.

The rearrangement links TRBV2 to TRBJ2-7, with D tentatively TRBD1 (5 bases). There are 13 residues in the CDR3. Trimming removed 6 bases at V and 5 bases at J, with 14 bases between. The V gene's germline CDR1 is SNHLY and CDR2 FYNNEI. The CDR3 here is CASSLDSGHEQYF. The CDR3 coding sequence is TGTGCCAGCAGCCTCGACAGTGGCCACGAGCAGTACTTC.

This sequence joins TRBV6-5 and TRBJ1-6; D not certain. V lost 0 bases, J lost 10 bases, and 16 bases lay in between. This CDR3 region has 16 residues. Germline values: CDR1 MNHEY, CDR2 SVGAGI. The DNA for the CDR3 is TGTGCCAGCAGTTACTCGTCAGAGTTTGGATTGTCACCCCTCCACTTT. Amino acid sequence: CASSYSSEFGLSPLHF.